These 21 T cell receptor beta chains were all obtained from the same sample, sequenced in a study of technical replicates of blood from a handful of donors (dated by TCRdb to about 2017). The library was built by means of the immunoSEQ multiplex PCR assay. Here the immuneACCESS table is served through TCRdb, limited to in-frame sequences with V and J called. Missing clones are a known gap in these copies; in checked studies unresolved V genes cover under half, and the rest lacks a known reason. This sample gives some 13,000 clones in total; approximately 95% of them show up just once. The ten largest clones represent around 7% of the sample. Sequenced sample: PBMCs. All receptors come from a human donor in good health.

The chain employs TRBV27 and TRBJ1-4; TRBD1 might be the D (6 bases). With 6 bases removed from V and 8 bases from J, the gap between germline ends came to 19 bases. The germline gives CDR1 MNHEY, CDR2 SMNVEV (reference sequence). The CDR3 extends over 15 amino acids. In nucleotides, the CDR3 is TGTGCCAGCAGCCGGGGGGGCCCCAGGCGGGAAAAACTGTTTTTT. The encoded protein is CASSRGGPRREKLFF.

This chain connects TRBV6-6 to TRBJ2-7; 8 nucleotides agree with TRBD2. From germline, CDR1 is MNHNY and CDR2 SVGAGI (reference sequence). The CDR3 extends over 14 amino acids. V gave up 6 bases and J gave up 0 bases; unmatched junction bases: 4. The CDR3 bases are TGTGCCAGCAGCCTACTAGCGGACTCCTACGAGCAGTACTTC. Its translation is CASSLLADSYEQYF.

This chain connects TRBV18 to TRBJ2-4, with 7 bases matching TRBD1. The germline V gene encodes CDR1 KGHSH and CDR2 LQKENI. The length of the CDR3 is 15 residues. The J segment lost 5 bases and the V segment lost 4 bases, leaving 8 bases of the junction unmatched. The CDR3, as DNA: TGTGCCAGCTCACATAAGGACAGGCTCCAAAACATTCAGTACTTC. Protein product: CASSHKDRLQNIQYF.

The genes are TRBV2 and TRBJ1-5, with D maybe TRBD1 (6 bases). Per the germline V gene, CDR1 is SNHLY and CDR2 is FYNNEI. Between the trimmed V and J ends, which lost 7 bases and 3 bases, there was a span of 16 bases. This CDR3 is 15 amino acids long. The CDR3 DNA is TGTGCCAGCAAAATGAGTCAGGGGTTCAATCAGCCCCAGCATTTT. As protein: CASKMSQGFNQPQHF.

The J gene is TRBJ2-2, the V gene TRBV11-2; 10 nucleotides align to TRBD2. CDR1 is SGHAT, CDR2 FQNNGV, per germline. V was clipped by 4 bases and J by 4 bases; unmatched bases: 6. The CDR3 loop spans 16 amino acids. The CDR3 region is CASSSLAGGSTGELFF. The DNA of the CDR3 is TGTGCCAGCAGCTCCTTAGCGGGAGGCAGCACCGGGGAGCTGTTTTTT. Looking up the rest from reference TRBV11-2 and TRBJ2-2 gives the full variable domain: EAGVAQSPRYKIIEKRQSVAFWCNPISGHATLYWYQQILGQGPKLLIQFQNNGVVDDSQLPKDRFSAERLKGVDSTLKIQPAKLEDSAVYLCASSSLAGGSTGELFFGEGSRLTVL.

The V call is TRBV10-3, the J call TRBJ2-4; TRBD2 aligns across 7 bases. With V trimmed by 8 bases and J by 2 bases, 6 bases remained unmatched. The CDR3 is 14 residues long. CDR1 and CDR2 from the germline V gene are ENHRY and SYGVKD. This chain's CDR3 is CAISAGTPKNIQYF. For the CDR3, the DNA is TGTGCCATCTCAGCGGGGACCCCCAAAAACATTCAGTACTTC.

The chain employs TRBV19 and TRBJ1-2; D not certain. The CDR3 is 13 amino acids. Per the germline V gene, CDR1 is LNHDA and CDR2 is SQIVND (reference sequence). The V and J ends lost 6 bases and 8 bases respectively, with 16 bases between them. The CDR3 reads CASRPGITLGYTF. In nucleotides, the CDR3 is TGTGCCAGTAGGCCGGGGATAACCTTAGGCTACACCTTC. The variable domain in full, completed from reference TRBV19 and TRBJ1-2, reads DGGITQSPKYLFRKEGQNVTLSCEQNLNHDAMYWYRQDPGQGLRLIYYSQIVNDFQKGDIAEGYSVSREKKESFPLTVTSAQKNPTAFYLCASRPGITLGYTFGSGTRLTVV.

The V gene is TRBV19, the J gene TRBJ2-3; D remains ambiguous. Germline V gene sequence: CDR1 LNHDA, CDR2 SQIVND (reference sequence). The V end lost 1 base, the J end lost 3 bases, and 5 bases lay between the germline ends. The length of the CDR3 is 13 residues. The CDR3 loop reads CASSIGATDTQYF. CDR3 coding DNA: TGTGCCAGTAGTATAGGAGCAACAGATACGCAGTATTTT.

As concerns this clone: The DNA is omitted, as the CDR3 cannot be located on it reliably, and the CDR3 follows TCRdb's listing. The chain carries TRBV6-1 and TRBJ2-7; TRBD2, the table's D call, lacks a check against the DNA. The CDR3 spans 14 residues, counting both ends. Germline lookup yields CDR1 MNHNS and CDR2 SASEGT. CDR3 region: CASILGGSSYEQYF.

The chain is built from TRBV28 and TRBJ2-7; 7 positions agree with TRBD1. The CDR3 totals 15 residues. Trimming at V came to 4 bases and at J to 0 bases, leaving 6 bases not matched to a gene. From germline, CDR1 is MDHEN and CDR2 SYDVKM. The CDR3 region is CASSSLTGSSYEQYF. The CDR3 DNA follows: TGTGCCAGCAGTTCATTGACAGGGAGCTCCTACGAGCAGTACTTC. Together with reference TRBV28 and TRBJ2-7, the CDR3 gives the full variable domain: DVKVTQSSRYLVKRTGEKVFLECVQDMDHENMFWYRQDPGLGLRLIYFSYDVKMKEKGDIPEGYSVSREKKERFSLILESASTNQTSMYLCASSSLTGSSYEQYFGPGTRLTVT.

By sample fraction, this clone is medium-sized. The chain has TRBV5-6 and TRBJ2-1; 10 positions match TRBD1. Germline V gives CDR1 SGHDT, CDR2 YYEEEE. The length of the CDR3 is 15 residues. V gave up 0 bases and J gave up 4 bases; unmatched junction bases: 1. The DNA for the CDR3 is TGTGCCAGCAGCTTGGGGGACAGGGGATACAATGAGCAGTTCTTC. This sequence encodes CASSLGDRGYNEQFF. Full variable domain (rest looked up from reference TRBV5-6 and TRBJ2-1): DAGVTQSPTHLIKTRGQQVTLRCSPKSGHDTVSWYQQALGQGPQFIFQYYEEEERQRGNFPDRFSGHQFPNYSSELNVNALLLGDSALYLCASSLGDRGYNEQFFGPGTRLTVL.

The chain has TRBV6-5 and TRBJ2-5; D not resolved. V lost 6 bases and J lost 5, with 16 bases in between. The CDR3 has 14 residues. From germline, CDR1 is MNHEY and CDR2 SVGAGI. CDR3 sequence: CASSPSPSGETQYF. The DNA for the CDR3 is TGTGCCAGCAGCCCCTCCCCTAGTGGCGAGACCCAGTACTTC.

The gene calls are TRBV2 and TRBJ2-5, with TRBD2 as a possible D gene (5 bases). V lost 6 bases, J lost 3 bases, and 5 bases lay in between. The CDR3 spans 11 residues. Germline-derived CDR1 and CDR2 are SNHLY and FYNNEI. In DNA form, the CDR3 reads TGTGCCAGCAGGGGAGAAGAGACCCAGTACTTC. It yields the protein CASRGEETQYF.

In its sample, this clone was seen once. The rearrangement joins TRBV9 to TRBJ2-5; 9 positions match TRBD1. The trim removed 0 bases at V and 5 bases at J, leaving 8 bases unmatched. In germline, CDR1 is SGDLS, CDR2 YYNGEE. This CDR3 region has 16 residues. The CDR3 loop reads CASSVVSGTGWETQYF. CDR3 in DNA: TGTGCCAGCAGCGTAGTGTCTGGGACAGGGTGGGAGACCCAGTACTTC.

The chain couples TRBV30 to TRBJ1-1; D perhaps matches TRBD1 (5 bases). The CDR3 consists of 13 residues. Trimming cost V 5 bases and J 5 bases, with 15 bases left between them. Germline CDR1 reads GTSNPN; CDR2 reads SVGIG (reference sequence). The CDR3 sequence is CAWGPEGSTEAFF. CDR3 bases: TGTGCCTGGGGACCGGAGGGGTCTACTGAAGCTTTCTTT.

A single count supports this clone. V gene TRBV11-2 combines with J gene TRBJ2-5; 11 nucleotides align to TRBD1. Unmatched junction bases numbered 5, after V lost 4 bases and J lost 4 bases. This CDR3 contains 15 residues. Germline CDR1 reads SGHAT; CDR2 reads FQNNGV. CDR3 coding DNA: TGTGCCAGCAGCTCGGACAGGGGGCGCGCAGAGACCCAGTACTTC. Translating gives CASSSDRGRAETQYF.

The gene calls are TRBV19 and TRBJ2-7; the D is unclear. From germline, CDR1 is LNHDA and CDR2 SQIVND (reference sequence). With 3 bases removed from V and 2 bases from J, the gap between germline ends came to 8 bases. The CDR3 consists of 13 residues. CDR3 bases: TGTGCCAGTAGTATTGGCGGAACCTACGAGCAGTACTTC. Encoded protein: CASSIGGTYEQYF. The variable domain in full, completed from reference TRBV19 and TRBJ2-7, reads DGGITQSPKYLFRKEGQNVTLSCEQNLNHDAMYWYRQDPGQGLRLIYYSQIVNDFQKGDIAEGYSVSREKKESFPLTVTSAQKNPTAFYLCASSIGGTYEQYFGPGTRLTVT.

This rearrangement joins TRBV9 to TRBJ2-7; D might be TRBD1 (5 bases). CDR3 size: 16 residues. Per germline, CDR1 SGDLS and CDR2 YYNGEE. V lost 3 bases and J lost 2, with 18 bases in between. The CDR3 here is CASSAYSQGFPYEQYF. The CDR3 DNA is TGTGCCAGCAGCGCCTACTCCCAGGGTTTCCCCTACGAGCAGTACTTC.

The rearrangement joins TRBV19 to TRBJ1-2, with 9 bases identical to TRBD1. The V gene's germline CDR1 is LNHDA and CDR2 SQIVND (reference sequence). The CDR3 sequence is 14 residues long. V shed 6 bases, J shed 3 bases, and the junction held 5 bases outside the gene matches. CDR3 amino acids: CASSRTGVDYGYTF. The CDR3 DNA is TGTGCCAGTAGCCGGACAGGGGTTGACTATGGCTACACCTTC.

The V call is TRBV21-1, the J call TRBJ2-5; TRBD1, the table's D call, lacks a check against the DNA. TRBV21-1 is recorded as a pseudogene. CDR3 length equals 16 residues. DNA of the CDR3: TGTGCCAGCAGCAAAGTTAACCGGGACAGCCCGGAGACCCAGTACTTC. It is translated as CASSKVNRDSPETQYF.

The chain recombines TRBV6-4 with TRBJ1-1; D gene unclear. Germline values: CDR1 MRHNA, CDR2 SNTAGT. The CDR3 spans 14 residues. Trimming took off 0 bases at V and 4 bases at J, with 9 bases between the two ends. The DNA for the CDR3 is TGTGCCAGCAGTGACTCCTCACGCGGCACTGAAGCTTTCTTT. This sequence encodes CASSDSSRGTEAFF.